Below, 32 T cell receptor beta chains from the same sample are listed, as sequenced in a study of shared T cell receptors in the human thymus. Sequencing was performed with immunoSEQ multiplex PCR; in TCRdb, only in-frame clones are kept and a portion is missing. This repertoire shows hundreds of thousands of clones, around three quarters found once; its top ten account for more than 0.01%. A further study also used this sample, focusing on human thymus T cells.

The sample was thymocytes. Receptors were obtained from a boy in the first two years of life with a congenital heart defect.

A remark on this clone: The sample holds other DNA sequences that translate to the same CDR3. The J gene is TRBJ2-7, the V gene TRBV20-1, with a tentative D call TRBD2 (6 bases). Trimming left V 0 bases short and J 7 bases short, with 7 bases between. The CDR3 is 11 amino acids. The germline V gene has CDR1 DFQATT and CDR2 SNEGSKA (reference sequence). The CDR3 coding sequence is TGCAGTGCTAGAGAAGGGAGGGAGCAGTACTTC. As protein: CSAREGREQYF.

The chain has TRBV6-6 and TRBJ1-1, with TRBD1 matching 7 bases. Unmatched junction bases numbered 18, after V lost 7 bases and J lost 7 bases. The CDR3 has 16 residues. Germline V lookup: CDR1 MNHNY, CDR2 SVGAGI (reference sequence). The CDR3 nucleotides read TGTGCCAGCATTCCACCCGCGACAGGGTGGTTTGGTGAAGCTTTCTTT. Translation: CASIPPATGWFGEAFF.

The chain couples TRBV27 to TRBJ2-3; 8 bases align to TRBD2. CDR3 size: 15 residues. J gave up 7 bases and V 6 bases, and 12 bases lay outside the gene matches. Germline CDR1 and CDR2: MNHEY and SMNVEV (reference sequence). DNA of the CDR3: TGTGCCAGCAGGAGCCTAGCGGGTCCCCTTAATACGCAGTATTTT. This sequence encodes CASRSLAGPLNTQYF.

The gene calls are TRBV30 and TRBJ2-3; 8 bases line up with TRBD2. This CDR3 is 18 amino acids long. J was trimmed by 4 bases and V by 4 bases; bases with no gene match: 19. Germline loops: CDR1 GTSNPN, CDR2 SVGIG (reference sequence). The CDR3 spells CAWTQRGPAGAISDTQYF. For the CDR3, the DNA is TGTGCCTGGACCCAGAGGGGTCCAGCGGGAGCTATTTCAGATACGCAGTATTTT.

The V call is TRBV25-1, the J call TRBJ1-4; a possible D gene is TRBD1 (6 bases). The CDR3 has 14 amino acids. Germline CDR1 and CDR2: MGHDK and SYGVNS. V was cut by 6 bases and J by 4 bases, with 12 bases left in between. The CDR3 spells CASRRTGFNEKLFF. The CDR3 region has the DNA TGTGCCAGCAGAAGAACAGGGTTTAATGAAAAACTGTTTTTT.

This chain uses TRBV5-3 with TRBJ2-1, with 9 nucleotides matching TRBD2. TRBV5-3 is an ORF; its function is uncertain. The CDR3 runs 18 residues. V dropped 0 bases and J dropped 7; count of bases not matched to a gene: 14. The CDR3 sequence: CARSLEGLAPGGENEQFF. CDR3 nucleotides: TGTGCCAGAAGCTTGGAAGGACTAGCGCCAGGGGGGGAAAATGAGCAGTTCTTC.

V is TRBV27 and J is TRBJ1-1, with a possible D match to TRBD1 (5 bases). Germline V gene sequence: CDR1 MNHEY, CDR2 SMNVEV (reference sequence). Deletions cut 3 bases from V and 4 bases from J, with 15 bases between. This CDR3 spans 15 amino acids. The CDR3 nucleotides read TGTGCCAGCAGTTTTGGGGCCCAGCTGAGCACTGAAGCTTTCTTT. Translated, it gives CASSFGAQLSTEAFF.

The genes are TRBV4-1 and TRBJ2-7; 9 nucleotides agree with TRBD2. With 0 bases clipped from V and 4 bases from J, the junction kept 7 bases outside the gene matches. The CDR3 length is 16 residues. The germline V gene encodes CDR1 MGHRA and CDR2 YSYEKL. The CDR3 coding sequence is TGCGCCAGCAGCCAAGATGAGACTAGCGGACGTTACGAGCAGTACTTC. Encoded protein: CASSQDETSGRYEQYF.

This clone was seen a few times. The genes are TRBV14 and TRBJ1-4, with 10 bases matching TRBD1. Germline V gene sequence: CDR1 SGHDN, CDR2 FVKESK. The V and J ends lost 6 bases and 1 base, in that order; junction bases with no gene match: 11. This CDR3 is built from 18 residues. The CDR3 loop reads CASSPTGTGAQTNEKLFF. CDR3 sequence (DNA): TGTGCCAGCAGTCCAACCGGGACAGGGGCCCAAACTAATGAAAAACTGTTTTTT.

The V gene is TRBV5-8, the J gene TRBJ2-7; 11 nucleotides align to TRBD2. The CDR3 is 14 amino acids. Germline CDR1 and CDR2: SGHTS and YDEGEE. J gave up 7 bases and V 3 bases, and 6 bases lay outside the gene matches. CDR3 nucleotide sequence: TGTGCCAGCAGCTCATCCGGGACTAGCGGAGAGCAGTACTTC. The encoded protein is CASSSSGTSGEQYF.

The J gene is TRBJ2-7, the V gene TRBV10-2; D is perhaps TRBD1 (5 bases). Trimming removed 0 bases at V and 4 bases at J, with 19 bases between. This CDR3 region has 17 residues. The V gene's germline CDR1 is WSHSY and CDR2 SAAADI. The CDR3 region is CASSESPAIRQLYEQYF. In DNA, the CDR3 is TGCGCCAGCAGTGAGTCCCCAGCAATCAGACAGCTATACGAGCAGTACTTC.

For this clone: Other DNA sequences in this sample translate to the same CDR3. The V gene is TRBV6-5, the J gene TRBJ1-1; D possibly corresponds to TRBD1 (5 bases). The CDR3 is 15 amino acids. V shed 0 bases and J shed 3 bases, with 11 bases lying between them. Germline lookup yields CDR1 MNHEY and CDR2 SVGAGI. The CDR3 nucleotides are TGTGCCAGCAGTTACTCAGGAGGGGCCTACACTGAAGCTTTCTTT. Protein product: CASSYSGGAYTEAFF.

The chain carries TRBV5-1 and TRBJ2-3; the match to TRBD2 covers 13 bases. Germline CDR1 reads SGHRS; CDR2 reads YFSETQ. V trimming: 4 bases; J trimming: 0 bases; junction bases outside the gene matches: 2. The CDR3 is 16 residues long. CDR3 sequence: CASSPGLAGSTDTQYF. CDR3 nucleotides: TGCGCCAGCAGCCCGGGACTAGCGGGAAGCACAGATACGCAGTATTTT.

This clone was detected only once. The chain is built from TRBV10-3 and TRBJ1-2, with 10 bases identical to TRBD1. There are 15 residues in the CDR3. Germline V gene sequence: CDR1 ENHRY, CDR2 SYGVKD. V was pared by 6 bases and J by 6 bases, with 10 bases of the junction left unmatched. CDR3 DNA sequence: TGTGCCATCAGCCACCGGGACAGGGGACTTCATGGCTACACCTTC. Translated, it gives CAISHRDRGLHGYTF.

The sample holds a few counts of this clone. The chain employs TRBV18 and TRBJ2-1, with 8 bases identical to TRBD2. CDR1 KGHSH and CDR2 LQKENI come from the germline V gene. CDR3 length equals 16 residues. V lost 0 bases, J lost 10 bases, and 11 bases stayed unmatched. CDR3 in DNA: TGTGCCAGCTCACCACCGCAGCGGGCGGGAGGACGGGAGCAGTTCTTC. It translates to CASSPPQRAGGREQFF.

V is TRBV6-1 and J is TRBJ2-7; 7 nucleotides line up with TRBD2. V gave up 3 bases and J gave up 2 bases; unmatched junction bases: 7. This CDR3 region has 15 residues. CDR1 MNHNS and CDR2 SASEGT come from the germline V gene. The CDR3 is CASSDGGRFPYEQYF. CDR3 DNA sequence: TGTGCCAGCAGTGACGGGGGGAGGTTTCCCTACGAGCAGTACTTC.

The chain links TRBV27 to TRBJ2-7, with a possible D match to TRBD2 (5 bases). CDR3 length: 14 residues. V was cut by 4 bases and J by 7 bases, with 17 bases left in between. CDR1 and CDR2 (germline): MNHEY, SMNVEV (reference sequence). CDR3 in amino acids: CASSSRDKGIEQYF. The CDR3 coding sequence is TGTGCCAGCAGTTCCCGGGATAAGGGCATAGAGCAGTACTTC.

The gene calls are TRBV5-5 and TRBJ2-1, with D uncertain. Between the trimmed V and J ends, which lost 6 bases and 7 bases, there was a span of 11 bases. Germline V gene data show CDR1 as SGHKS and CDR2 as YYEKEE (reference sequence). This CDR3 contains 12 residues. This CDR3 is CASTDLVNEQFF. Written as DNA, the CDR3 is TGTGCCAGCACCGACCTAGTGAATGAGCAGTTCTTC.

This chain connects TRBV2 to TRBJ2-1; 7 bases match TRBD1. This CDR3 region has 15 residues. Germline V gene lookup returns CDR1 SNHLY and CDR2 FYNNEI. The J segment lost 5 bases and the V segment lost 6 bases, leaving 10 bases of the junction unmatched. The CDR3 is CASSDETGVNNEQFF. The CDR3 region has the DNA TGTGCCAGCAGCGATGAAACAGGGGTCAACAATGAGCAGTTCTTC. Drawing the rest from reference TRBV2 and TRBJ2-1, the complete variable domain is EPEVTQTPSHQVTQMGQEVILRCVPISNHLYFYWYRQILGQKVEFLVSFYNNEISEKSEIFDDQFSVERPDGSNFTLKIRSTKLEDSAMYFCASSDETGVNNEQFFGPGTRLTVL.

In this sample, this clone turned up a few times. The V call is TRBV19, the J call TRBJ1-4; 8 nucleotides match TRBD1. This CDR3 comprises 15 residues. V trimming: 3 bases; J trimming: 8 bases; junction bases outside the gene matches: 8. CDR1 and CDR2 from the germline V gene are LNHDA and SQIVND (reference sequence). This CDR3 reads CASSISTGGKEKLFF. The CDR3, as DNA: TGTGCCAGTAGTATTTCCACAGGGGGAAAGGAAAAACTGTTTTTT.

This chain uses TRBV4-2 with TRBJ2-2, with D possibly TRBD1 on 5 matching bases. With 3 bases removed from V and 4 bases from J, the gap between germline ends came to 15 bases. This CDR3 has 16 residues. Germline CDR1 reads LGHNA; CDR2 reads YNFKEQ. As DNA, the CDR3 is TGTGCCAGCAGCCATTTAGTGGGGCCCTTCACCGGGGAGCTGTTTTTT. Protein sequence: CASSHLVGPFTGELFF.

The rearrangement joins TRBV6-5 to TRBJ1-2; 8 bases fit TRBD1. V trimming: 5 bases; J trimming: 8 bases; junction bases outside the gene matches: 7. The CDR3 runs 13 residues. Germline V gene data show CDR1 as MNHEY and CDR2 as SVGAGI. DNA for the CDR3: TGTGCCAGCAGTCCACAGGGGGAAGGAGGCTACACCTTC. This codes for CASSPQGEGGYTF.

The V call is TRBV2, the J call TRBJ2-3; 9 nucleotides line up with TRBD2. The V gene's germline CDR1 is SNHLY and CDR2 FYNNEI. J was trimmed by 4 bases and V by 11 bases; bases with no gene match: 19. The CDR3 spans 17 residues. CDR3 protein: CASNGGGRAFTADTQYF. The CDR3 coding sequence is TGTGCCTCCAACGGGGGCGGGAGGGCCTTCACAGCAGATACGCAGTATTTT.

The chain joins TRBV19 to TRBJ2-6; tentatively, D is TRBD2 (7 bases). Deletions cut 7 bases from V and 0 bases from J, with 34 bases between. The length of the CDR3 is 23 residues. Germline values: CDR1 LNHDA, CDR2 SQIVND (reference sequence). CDR3 DNA: TGTGCCAGTACCTCCCCGGTAAAGGGGGGAGGGGATTGGACCCACTCTGGGGCCAACGTCCTGACTTTC. As protein: CASTSPVKGGGDWTHSGANVLTF.

This clone was picked up a small number of times. The V and J genes are TRBV18 and TRBJ2-1; 10 bases line up with TRBD2. CDR1 is KGHSH, CDR2 LQKENI, per germline. With V trimmed by 5 bases and J by 4 bases, 5 bases remained unmatched. The CDR3 spans 15 residues. The DNA for the CDR3 is TGTGCCAGCTCATGGGGACTAGCGCCTTACAATGAGCAGTTCTTC. It codes for CASSWGLAPYNEQFF.

This CDR3 reads CASSLVRGWEETQYF. DNA for the CDR3: TGTGCCAGCAGCTTAGTGCGGGGTTGGGAGGAGACCCAGTACTTC. This chain uses TRBV11-2 with TRBJ2-5, with D maybe TRBD2 (6 bases). CDR3 length: 15 residues. The germline V gene encodes CDR1 SGHAT and CDR2 FQNNGV. The germline V and J ends were trimmed by 1 base and 5 bases, with 14 bases remaining between them.

This rearrangement joins TRBV9 to TRBJ1-4; 8 bases line up with TRBD1. The CDR3 runs 22 residues. V lost 0 bases, J lost 4 bases, and 23 bases stayed unmatched. CDR1 SGDLS and CDR2 YYNGEE come from the germline V gene. The CDR3 sequence: CASSVEGQDPRASRLSNEKLFF. The CDR3 DNA reads TGTGCCAGCAGCGTAGAGGGACAGGACCCCCGCGCAAGCCGACTAAGTAATGAAAAACTGTTTTTT.

CDR3 sequence: CASSGGTSGYYNEQFF. DNA of the CDR3: TGTGCCAGCAGTGGAGGGACTAGCGGCTATTACAATGAGCAGTTCTTC. V gene TRBV6-1 combines with J gene TRBJ2-1, with 11 bases matching TRBD2. Germline V gives CDR1 MNHNS, CDR2 SASEGT. The CDR3 is 16 residues long. J gave up 4 bases and V 4 bases, and 6 bases lay outside the gene matches.

The V gene is TRBV11-2, the J gene TRBJ1-2, with a weak D call TRBD1 (6 bases). Germline assignment: CDR1 SGHAT and CDR2 FQNNGV. The CDR3 totals 16 residues. The ends were cut back, 5 bases at V and 8 bases at J, with 24 bases in the middle. The CDR3 DNA sequence: TGTGCCAGCAGCGACGAGAAGACAGGTGGGGGGGTCGGCTACACCTTC. Translated, it gives CASSDEKTGGGVGYTF.

Note on this clone: Other DNA sequences within the sample encode an identical CDR3. The V call is TRBV20-1, the J call TRBJ2-1, with D possibly matching TRBD1 (5 bases). The CDR3 has 11 amino acids. Trimming removed 0 bases at V and 12 bases at J, with 9 bases between. Germline CDR1 DFQATT, CDR2 SNEGSKA (reference sequence). CDR3 nucleotides: TGCAGTGCTAGAGACAGGGAAGGGCAGTTCTTC. It specifies CSARDREGQFF.

V is TRBV29-1 and J is TRBJ1-2; D may be TRBD1 (5 bases). The CDR3 contains 14 residues. Germline values: CDR1 SQVTM, CDR2 ANQGSEA. V was shortened by 2 bases and J by 7 bases, with 17 bases between the two germline ends. The CDR3 loop reads CSVEFRGGGCGYTF. The CDR3 DNA reads TGCAGCGTTGAATTCCGGGGCGGGGGTTGTGGCTACACCTTC. The variable domain in full, with the rest retrieved from reference TRBV29-1 and TRBJ1-2, is SAVISQKPSRDICQRGTSLTIQCQVDSQVTMMFWYRQQPGQSLTLIATANQGSEATYESGFVIDKFPISRPNLTFSTLTVSNMSPEDSSIYLCSVEFRGGGCGYTFGSGTRLTVV.

CDR3 amino acids: CAWSTSRGNYGYTF. The CDR3 DNA is TGTGCCTGGAGTACATCCAGGGGCAACTATGGCTACACCTTC. The rearrangement joins TRBV30 to TRBJ1-2, with a possible D match to TRBD1 (6 bases). This CDR3 comprises 14 residues. Germline V gene lookup returns CDR1 GTSNPN and CDR2 SVGIG (reference sequence). V was clipped by 2 bases and J by 2 bases, with 12 bases between them. Variable domain in full (rest from reference TRBV30 and TRBJ1-2): SQTIHQWPATLVQPVGSPLSLECTVEGTSNPNLYWYRQAAGRGLQLLFYSVGIGQISSEVPQNLSASRPQDRQFILSSKKLLLSDSGFYLCAWSTSRGNYGYTFGSGTRLTVV.